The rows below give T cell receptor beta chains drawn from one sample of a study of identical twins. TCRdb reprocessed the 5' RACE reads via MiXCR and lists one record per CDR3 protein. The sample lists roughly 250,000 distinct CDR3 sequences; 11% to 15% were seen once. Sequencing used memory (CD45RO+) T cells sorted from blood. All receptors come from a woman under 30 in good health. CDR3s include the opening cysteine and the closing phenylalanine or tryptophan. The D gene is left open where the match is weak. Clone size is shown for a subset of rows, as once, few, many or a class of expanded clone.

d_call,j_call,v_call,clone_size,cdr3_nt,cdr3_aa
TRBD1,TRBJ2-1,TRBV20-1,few,TGCAGTGCTTACGGGACAGGGGCCTACAATGAGCAGTTCTTC,CSAYGTGAYNEQFF
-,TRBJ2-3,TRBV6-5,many,TGTGCCAGCAGCTTACTTGGAGATACGCAGTATTTT,CASSLLGDTQYF
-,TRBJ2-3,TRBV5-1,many,TGCGCCAGCAGCTTGGGCACCCGGGGGTACACGCAGTATTTT,CASSLGTRGYTQYF
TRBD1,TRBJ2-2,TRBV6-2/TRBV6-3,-,TGTGCCAGCACCGAGAGGACAGGGCGACTCTTTCCGGGGGAGCTGTTTTTT,CASTERTGRLFPGELFF
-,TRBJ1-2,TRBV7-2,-,TGTGCCAGCAGCCCCAGATCCGGACCCGGAGGTGGCTACACCTTC,CASSPRSGPGGGYTF
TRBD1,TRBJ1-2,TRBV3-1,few,TGTGCCACCGGACAGGGAGGTGGCTATGGCTACACCTTC,CATGQGGGYGYTF
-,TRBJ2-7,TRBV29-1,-,TGCAGCGTGCTGCAGGTCTACGAGCAGTACTTC,CSVLQVYEQYF
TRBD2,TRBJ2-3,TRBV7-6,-,TGTGCCAGCAGCTTAGGTCCTAGCGGGAGGACAGATACGCAGTATTTT,CASSLGPSGRTDTQYF
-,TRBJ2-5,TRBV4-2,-,TGTGCCAGCAGCCAAGACAGTGGGGCCCAGTACTTC,CASSQDSGAQYF
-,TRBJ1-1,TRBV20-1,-,TGCAGTGTTCCGGGGCGCCCGAAATACACTGAAGCTTTCTTT,CSVPGRPKYTEAFF
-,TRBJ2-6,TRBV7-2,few,TGTGCCAGCAGCCCTGAGAGCTCTGGGGCCAACGTCCTGACTTTC,CASSPESSGANVLTF
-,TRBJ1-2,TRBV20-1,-,TGCAGTGCCCCCTTTATCTCTGGCTACACCTTC,CSAPFISGYTF
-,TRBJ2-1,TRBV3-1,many,TGTGCCAGCAGCCAAGAAGGGCGTGAGCAGTTCTTC,CASSQEGREQFF
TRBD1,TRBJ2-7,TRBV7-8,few,TGTGCCAGCAGACCCGACAGGGGCGAGCAGTACTTC,CASRPDRGEQYF
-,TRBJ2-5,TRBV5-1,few,TGCGCCAGCAGCTCTGGCGTGGAGACCCAGTACTTC,CASSSGVETQYF
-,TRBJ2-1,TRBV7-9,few,TGTGCCAGCAGCTCCTTGTCGGGGGAGGAAAGGTTTGTGCAGTTCTTC,CASSSLSGEERFVQFF
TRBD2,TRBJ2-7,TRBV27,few,TGTGCCAGCAGTTTAACAGGGACTAGCGGGGGCCGCTCCTACGAGCAGTACTTC,CASSLTGTSGGRSYEQYF
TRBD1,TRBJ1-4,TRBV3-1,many,TGTGCCAGCAGCCGAAGGGCCCCGGACAGGGTCTTTGTAAAACTGTTTTTT,CASSRRAPDRVFVKLFF
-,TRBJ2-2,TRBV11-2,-,TGTGCCAGCAGCCGCTTCGGCGGGGTAACCGGGGAGCTGTTTTTT,CASSRFGGVTGELFF
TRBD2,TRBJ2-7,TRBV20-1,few,TGCAGTGCTAGAGGCGGGACTGGGACTATTAAGCAGTACTTC,CSARGGTGTIKQYF
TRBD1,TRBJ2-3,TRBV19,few,TGTGCCAGTACCAACAGGGGATACAGCACAGATACGCAGTATTTT,CASTNRGYSTDTQYF
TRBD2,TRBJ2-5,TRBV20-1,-,TGCAGTGCTAGAGATCGCTCGCGGGAGGGCCGATCCCGAGAAGAGACCCAGTACTTC,CSARDRSREGRSREETQYF
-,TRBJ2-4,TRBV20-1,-,TGCAGTGCTAGATCGGGACTTTCTGTAGACATTCAGTACTTC,CSARSGLSVDIQYF
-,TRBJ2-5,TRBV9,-,TGTGCCAGCAGCGGGCTCGGCCAGGGTAGGGGTACCCAGTACTTC,CASSGLGQGRGTQYF
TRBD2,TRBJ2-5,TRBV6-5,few,TGTGCCAGCAGTTACACTAGCGGGGTCCAAGAGACCCAGTACTTC,CASSYTSGVQETQYF
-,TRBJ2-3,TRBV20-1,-,TGCAGTGCTCGGGGGCGGGGGTTCACAGATACGCAGTATTTT,CSARGRGFTDTQYF
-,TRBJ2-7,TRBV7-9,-,TGTGCCAGTAGCTTCCTAGCCACGGAGGGCGAGCAGTACTTC,CASSFLATEGEQYF
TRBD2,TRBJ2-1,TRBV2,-,TGTGCCAGCCGCCTTGAGCGGGAGGCGGCCTACAATGAGCAGTTCTTC,CASRLEREAAYNEQFF
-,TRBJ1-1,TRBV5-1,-,TGCGCCAGCAGCTTCCGCAGTTACACTGAAGCTTTCTTT,CASSFRSYTEAFF
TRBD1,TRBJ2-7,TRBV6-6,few,TGTGCCAGCAGTGGAGGACAGGGCCGCGAGCAGTACTTC,CASSGGQGREQYF
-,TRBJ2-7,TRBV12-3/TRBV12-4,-,TGTGCCAGCAGTTTTATTAGGTTACGGCAGTACTTC,CASSFIRLRQYF
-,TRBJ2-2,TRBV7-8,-,TGTGCCAGCAGCTTACCCCCTAGCGAAGTCTCCGGGGAGCTGTTTTTT,CASSLPPSEVSGELFF
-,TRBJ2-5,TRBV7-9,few,TGTGCCAGCAGCTCAGACTATCACCAAGAGACCCAGTACTTC,CASSSDYHQETQYF
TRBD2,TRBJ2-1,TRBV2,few,TGTGCCAGCACCGCAGCGGGAGTACGATACAATGAGCAGTTCTTC,CASTAAGVRYNEQFF
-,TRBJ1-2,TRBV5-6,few,TGTGCCAGCAGCTTCTCAGCGGTCGGCTACACCTTC,CASSFSAVGYTF
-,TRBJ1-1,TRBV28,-,TGTGCCAGCAGTTTATTGGCAGGTGAAGCTTTCTTT,CASSLLAGEAFF
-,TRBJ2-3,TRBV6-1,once,TGTGCCAGCAGTCTAAATTCTCCCGGACGTTCGGATACGCAGTATTTT,CASSLNSPGRSDTQYF
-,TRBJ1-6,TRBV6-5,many,TGTGCCAGCAGATTAGACTATTCACCCCTCCACTTT,CASRLDYSPLHF
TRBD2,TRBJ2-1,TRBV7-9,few,TGTGCCAGCAGCTTAAAGCGGGGGGCCCACAATGAGCAGTTCTTC,CASSLKRGAHNEQFF
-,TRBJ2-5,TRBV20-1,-,TGCAGTGCTAGAGCCCCCGGGGGCACGAGGGAGACCCAGTACTTC,CSARAPGGTRETQYF
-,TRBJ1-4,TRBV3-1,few,TGTGCCAGCAGCCAAGGCCTACCCAGGACCGAAAAACTGTTTTTT,CASSQGLPRTEKLFF
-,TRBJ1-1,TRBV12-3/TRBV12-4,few,TGTGCCAGCAGGCCGCGGAGCACTGAAGCTTTCTTT,CASRPRSTEAFF
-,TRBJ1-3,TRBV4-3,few,TGCGCCAGCAGCCAAGGCAGAACCAGGGGTCGCGGAAACACCATATATTTT,CASSQGRTRGRGNTIYF
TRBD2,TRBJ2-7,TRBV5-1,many,TGCGCCAGCAGCTTGGAAACTAGCGGGAGGTACGAGCAGTACTTC,CASSLETSGRYEQYF
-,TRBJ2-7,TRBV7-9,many,TGTGCCAGCAGCCCATCCGTGTATCAGGGAATTTGGGACGAGCAGTACTTC,CASSPSVYQGIWDEQYF
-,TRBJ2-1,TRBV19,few,TGTGCCAGTAGCCCCTTGCCCGGGTATGAGCAGTTCTTC,CASSPLPGYEQFF
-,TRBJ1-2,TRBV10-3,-,TGTGCCATCAGCGCGGAGCCGGGACAAGGCTACACCTTC,CAISAEPGQGYTF
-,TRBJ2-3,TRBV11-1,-,TGTGCCAGCATGGCTGGGGCCGGGCTAGTGATGAGCACAGATACGCAGTATTTT,CASMAGAGLVMSTDTQYF
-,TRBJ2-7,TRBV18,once,TGTGCCAGCTCTGCTATGGGGGGAGGCGCCTACGAGCAGTACTTC,CASSAMGGGAYEQYF
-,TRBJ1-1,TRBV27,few,TGTGCCAGCAGTTTGACTGCTGGGGTTCAAGCTTTCTTT,CASSLTAGVQAFF
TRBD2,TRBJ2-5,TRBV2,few,TGTGCCAGCAGTGAAGGGGAGGGGTTGGAGACCCAGTACTTC,CASSEGEGLETQYF
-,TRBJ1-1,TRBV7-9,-,TGTGCCAGCAGCCCGGGACGGATTGAAGCTTTCTTT,CASSPGRIEAFF
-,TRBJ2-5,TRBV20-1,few,TGCAGTGCCCCCCTTGGGGAGACCCAGTACTTC,CSAPLGETQYF
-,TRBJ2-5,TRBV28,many,TGTGCCAGCAGCAGTCCCGGGGAGACCCAGTACTTC,CASSSPGETQYF
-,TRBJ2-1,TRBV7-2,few,TGTGCCAGCAGCTCTCAACTCGGATATGAGCAGTTCTTC,CASSSQLGYEQFF